These 9 T cell receptor beta chains came from one sample sequenced in a study of cytomegalovirus exposure and HLA in healthy donors. Method: immunoSEQ multiplex PCR; TCRdb's copy keeps in-frame clones and lacks some. The sample holds over 60,000 clones, roughly 95% seen once. The sequencing input was PBMCs. These receptors were collected from a woman younger than 35 in good health and CMV-seropositive.

The J gene is TRBJ2-1, the V gene TRBV11-2; 9 bases are shared with TRBD2. This CDR3 comprises 13 residues. J lost 9 bases, V lost 4 bases, and 4 bases had no gene match. Germline-derived CDR1 and CDR2 are SGHAT and FQNNGV. CDR3 sequence: CASSSRAGGEQFF. The CDR3 nucleotides are TGTGCCAGCAGCTCCAGAGCGGGAGGTGAGCAGTTCTTC.

The rearrangement joins TRBV7-3 to TRBJ1-2; possible D gene TRBD1, 5 bases. Per germline, CDR1 SGHTA and CDR2 FQGTGA. Trimming removed 2 bases from V and 3 bases from J, with 13 bases in between. CDR3 length equals 15 residues. The CDR3 nucleotides are TGTGCCAGCAGCTTACTCGGGGGGAGCGACTATGGCTACACCTTC. Protein: CASSLLGGSDYGYTF.

The chain employs TRBV28 and TRBJ2-1; TRBD2 agrees at 12 bases. CDR3 length equals 15 residues. Looked up from germline, CDR1 is MDHEN and CDR2 is SYDVKM. V was clipped by 4 bases and J by 8 bases; unmatched bases: 6. The DNA of the CDR3 is TGTGCCAGCAGTTCGACTAGCGGGAGTCTCTATGAGCAGTTCTTC. Its translation is CASSSTSGSLYEQFF.

The chain links TRBV13 to TRBJ2-7; TRBD2 aligns across 13 bases. The CDR3 is 19 amino acids. CDR1 is PRHDT, CDR2 FYEKMQ, per germline (reference sequence). V shed 4 bases and J 6 bases; nucleotides not matched to a gene: 18. For the CDR3, the DNA is TGTGCCAGCAGCTCCCGTCCACCGGGACTAGCGGGACGGGACGTCGAGCAGTACTTC. Encoded protein: CASSSRPPGLAGRDVEQYF.

This clone was found a few times. The chain has TRBV20-1 and TRBJ2-7; no clear D. V was shortened by 1 base and J by 3 bases, with 4 bases between the two germline ends. The CDR3 has 11 residues. Per germline, CDR1 DFQATT and CDR2 SNEGSKA (reference sequence). CDR3 loop: CSARALYEQYF. The CDR3 DNA sequence: TGCAGTGCTAGAGCTCTCTACGAGCAGTACTTC.

The chain uses TRBV4-1 and TRBJ1-5; D call uncertain. From germline, CDR1 is MGHRA and CDR2 YSYEKL. V was shortened by 0 bases and J by 7 bases, with 10 bases between the two germline ends. The CDR3 runs 14 residues. CDR3 amino acids: CASSQDIARQPQHF. DNA of the CDR3: TGCGCCAGCAGCCAAGATATAGCTAGGCAGCCCCAGCATTTT.

The chain employs TRBV4-3 and TRBJ1-5, with 8 bases aligning to TRBD1. CDR3 length: 16 residues. In germline, CDR1 is LGHNA, CDR2 YSLEER. V was pared by 4 bases and J by 5 bases, with 10 bases of the junction left unmatched. The CDR3 DNA follows: TGCGCCAGCAGCCCTAATCTCCAGGGGGCCGATCAGCCCCAGCATTTT. It encodes CASSPNLQGADQPQHF.

The chain uses TRBV12-2 and TRBJ2-1; TRBD2 is the table's D call and was not checked against the DNA. TRBV12-2 is a pseudogene segment. This CDR3 has 15 residues. The CDR3 bases are TGTGCAAGTCGCTTGCTAGCGGGAGGGAGGGATGAGCAGTTCTTC. This gives the protein CASRLLAGGRDEQFF.

The chain uses TRBV30 and TRBJ2-1, with TRBD2 matching over 8 bases. Per the germline V gene, CDR1 is GTSNPN and CDR2 is SVGIG (reference sequence). The CDR3 loop spans 12 amino acids. The CDR3 nucleotides are TGTCGGGCGGGGGGCTCCTACAATGAGCAGTTCTTC. It is translated as CRAGGSYNEQFF.